The 21 T cell receptor beta chains given below trace back to one sample, sequenced in a study of blood T cell repertoires in COVID-19. Sequencing used immunoSEQ multiplex PCR; TCRdb keeps in-frame clones, though not all of them. The sample includes roughly 250,000 clones, around 85% seen only once; the top ten take 0.87%. Material: peripheral blood. The receptors stem from a human donor with COVID-19, enrolled during active disease. The donor label of this sample is uncertain.

The chain uses TRBV14 and TRBJ1-3; D not certain. V was pared by 0 bases and J by 0 bases, with 9 bases between. Germline-derived CDR1 and CDR2 are SGHDN and FVKESK. CDR3 length equals 16 residues. The CDR3 DNA reads TGTGCCAGCAGCCAAGATCAGGTTCACTCTGGAAACACCATATATTTT. Translating it yields CASSQDQVHSGNTIYF.

The rearrangement joins TRBV7-2 to TRBJ1-2, with 10 nucleotides matching TRBD1. This CDR3 is 16 amino acids long. Trimming removed 1 base from V and 4 bases from J; junction bases left unmatched: 6. Germline CDR1 and CDR2: SGHTA and FQGNSA. The CDR3 spells CASSLGGGQGIYGYTF. The CDR3 DNA reads as TGTGCCAGCAGCTTAGGGGGGGGACAGGGGATCTATGGCTACACCTTC. Based on the CDR3 plus reference TRBV7-2 and TRBJ1-2, the full variable domain is GAGVSQSPSNKVTEKGKDVELRCDPISGHTALYWYRQSLGQGLEFLIYFQGNSAPDKSGLPSDRFSAERTGGSVSTLTIQRTQQEDSAVYLCASSLGGGQGIYGYTFGSGTRLTVV.

Concerning this clone itself: One junction end does not reproduce the germline sequence, and a read error may be involved. The J gene is TRBJ2-7, the V gene TRBV3-1 (or the pseudogene TRBV3-2); 10 nucleotides match TRBD2. Germline V gene data show CDR1 as LGHDT and CDR2 as YNNKEL (reference sequence). The length of the CDR3 is 16 residues. CDR3 in amino acids: CASSQGPAGGGYGQYF. CDR3 sequence (DNA): TGTGCCAGCAGCCAAGGGCCAGCGGGAGGGGGCTACGGGCAGTACTTC.

V and J are TRBV28 and TRBJ1-3; D is possibly TRBD1 (5 bases). Trimming cost V 6 bases and J 0 bases, with 9 bases left between them. Per the germline V gene, CDR1 is MDHEN and CDR2 is SYDVKM. The CDR3 is 14 amino acids. CDR3 nucleotides: TGTGCCAGCAGGACAGTAAACTCTGGAAACACCATATATTTT. It specifies CASRTVNSGNTIYF.

This clone was seen once. Within the sample, other DNA sequences also encode this same CDR3. The chain links TRBV5-1 to TRBJ1-4; D perhaps matches TRBD1 (6 bases). The CDR3 length is 15 residues. Germline V gives CDR1 SGHRS, CDR2 YFSETQ. V lost 0 bases to trimming and J lost 6 bases, with 12 bases between them. The CDR3 loop is CASSLDGQGYEKLFF. The CDR3 DNA reads as TGCGCCAGCAGCTTGGACGGTCAGGGGTATGAAAAACTGTTTTTT.

The V call is TRBV3-1 (or the pseudogene TRBV3-2), the J call TRBJ1-1, with unresolved D. CDR1 and CDR2 from the germline V gene are LGHDT and YNNKEL (reference sequence). The V and J ends lost 4 bases and 1 base respectively, with 16 bases between them. This CDR3 spans 16 amino acids. The CDR3: CASSPWAGHPNTEAFF. The CDR3 region has the DNA TGTGCCAGCAGCCCCTGGGCAGGTCACCCGAACACTGAAGCTTTCTTT.

This clone occurred once. This chain links TRBV7-9 with TRBJ2-7, with D perhaps TRBD1 (6 bases). V lost 4 bases and J 2 bases, leaving 21 bases between the germline ends. This CDR3 is built from 17 residues. The germline gives CDR1 SEHNR, CDR2 FQNEAQ (reference sequence). The CDR3 bases are TGTGCCAGCAGCTCCCTTGGGGTGACAGGCTTCACCTACGAGCAGTACTTC. Its protein product is CASSSLGVTGFTYEQYF.

In its sample, this clone was seen once. The genes are TRBV7-9 and TRBJ1-4; the match to TRBD1 covers 7 bases. This CDR3 region has 14 residues. After removal of 6 bases from V and 4 bases from J, the junction contained 5 bases not matched to a gene. From germline, CDR1 is SEHNR and CDR2 FQNEAQ (reference sequence). The CDR3: CASSWGTDNEKLFF. The CDR3 nucleotides read TGTGCCAGCAGTTGGGGGACAGATAATGAAAAACTGTTTTTT. Variable domain in full (rest from reference TRBV7-9 and TRBJ1-4): DTGVSQNPRHKITKRGQNVTFRCDPISEHNRLYWYRQTLGQGPEFLTYFQNEAQLEKSRLLSDRFSAERPKGSFSTLEIQRTEQGDSAMYLCASSWGTDNEKLFFGSGTQLSVL.

The chain combines TRBV5-4 with TRBJ1-2; D might be TRBD1 (5 bases). V shed 2 bases and J shed 5 bases, with 13 bases lying between them. The CDR3 spans 14 residues. The germline CDR1 and CDR2 sequences are SGHNT and YYREEE (reference sequence). CDR3 sequence: CASSFPGREYGYTF. DNA for the CDR3: TGTGCCAGCAGCTTTCCGGGGCGGGAATATGGCTACACCTTC.

The chain is built from TRBV18 and TRBJ2-7, with D possibly being TRBD2 (6 bases). In germline, CDR1 is KGHSH, CDR2 LQKENI. V was clipped by 4 bases and J by 4 bases, with 11 bases between them. This CDR3 contains 13 residues. The CDR3 coding sequence is TGTGCCAGCTCACTCCGGGGGAGGTACGAGCAGTACTTC. It yields the protein CASSLRGRYEQYF.

V is TRBV11-3 and J is TRBJ2-5, with TRBD2 matching over 12 bases. The V segment lost 4 bases and the J segment 5 bases; nucleotides outside the gene matches: 8. The CDR3 covers 16 residues. The germline gives CDR1 SGHNT, CDR2 YENEEA. CDR3 sequence reads: CASSSRTGLAGETQYF. Here the CDR3 DNA reads TGTGCCAGCAGCTCCAGGACCGGACTAGCGGGGGAGACCCAGTACTTC. Combining the CDR3 with reference TRBV11-3 and TRBJ2-5 gives the whole variable domain EAGVVQSPRYKIIEKKQPVAFWCNPISGHNTLYWYLQNLGQGPELLIRYENEEAVDDSQLPKDRFSAERLKGVDSTLKIQPAELGDSAVYLCASSSRTGLAGETQYFGPGTRLLVL.

V usage is TRBV6-5 and J usage is TRBJ2-3; 12 bases are a match to TRBD2. The ends lost 5 bases at V and 1 base at J; junction bases unmatched: 1. This CDR3 is built from 15 residues. Germline V lookup: CDR1 MNHEY, CDR2 SVGAGI. CDR3 residues: CASSRLAGGTDTQYF. The CDR3 region has the DNA TGTGCCAGCAGTAGACTAGCGGGAGGCACAGATACGCAGTATTTT.

The V gene is TRBV29-1, the J gene TRBJ1-1; tentative D call: TRBD1 (6 bases). The CDR3 has 12 amino acids. V lost 6 bases to trimming and J lost 7 bases, with 15 bases between them. Germline CDR1 is SQVTM and CDR2 is ANQGSEA. DNA for the CDR3: TGCAGCGTAGGAGGGGGGGCGAATGAAGCTTTCTTT. Its protein is CSVGGGANEAFF.

J is TRBJ1-3 and V is TRBV28, with D perhaps TRBD1 (6 bases). Germline V gene sequence: CDR1 MDHEN, CDR2 SYDVKM. V lost 4 bases and J 0 bases, leaving 16 bases between the germline ends. This CDR3 has 17 amino acids. CDR3 in amino acids: CASSSFRGSASGNTIYF. CDR3 nucleotide sequence: TGTGCCAGCAGTTCATTCAGGGGTTCCGCCTCTGGAAACACCATATATTTT.

The rearrangement joins TRBV5-1 to TRBJ2-2; D may be TRBD2 (6 bases). CDR1 SGHRS and CDR2 YFSETQ come from the germline V gene. The CDR3 runs to 16 residues. Trimming took 7 bases from V and 0 from J, leaving 16 bases between them. In nucleotides, the CDR3 is TGCGCCAGCGATCGGGACGGAGGGGCGAACACCGGGGAGCTGTTTTTT. Translation: CASDRDGGANTGELFF.

The chain has TRBV5-4 and TRBJ2-7; TRBD2 matches at 9 bases. CDR3 size: 15 residues. Germline loops: CDR1 SGHNT, CDR2 YYREEE (reference sequence). Trimming removed 4 bases from V and 4 bases from J; junction bases left unmatched: 9. CDR3 residues: CASSPGGRASYEQYF. Here the CDR3 DNA reads TGTGCCAGCAGCCCCGGCGGGAGGGCCTCTTACGAGCAGTACTTC.

This chain joins TRBV4-3 and TRBJ1-2; possibly TRBD1 for D (5 bases). Germline CDR1 LGHNA, CDR2 YSLEER. V lost 0 bases, J lost 8 bases, and 19 bases lay in between. This CDR3 region has 16 residues. CDR3 residues: CASSQEGAGREGGYTF. The CDR3 DNA sequence: TGCGCCAGCAGCCAAGAAGGGGCAGGGAGGGAAGGAGGCTACACCTTC.

This clone was observed a handful of times. The chain carries TRBV27 and TRBJ2-7; the match to TRBD2 covers 9 bases. CDR1 is MNHEY and CDR2 is SMNVEV in the germline V gene (reference sequence). Trimming took 3 bases from V and 7 from J; bases not matched to a gene: 10. The CDR3 totals 15 residues. The DNA for the CDR3 is TGTGCCAGCAGTTTGGGTAGCGGGAGTCTTAGGGAGCAGTACTTC. It is translated as CASSLGSGSLREQYF.

The chain carries TRBV19 and TRBJ2-5; 9 nucleotides line up with TRBD2. Germline V lookup: CDR1 LNHDA, CDR2 SQIVND (reference sequence). Trimming removed 4 bases from V and 1 base from J; junction bases left unmatched: 4. This CDR3 spans 15 amino acids. In DNA, the CDR3 is TGTGCCAGTAGTAAGGGTAGCGGGAGCCAAGAGACCCAGTACTTC. It specifies CASSKGSGSQETQYF. Full variable domain (outside the CDR3, taken from reference TRBV19 and TRBJ2-5): DGGITQSPKYLFRKEGQNVTLSCEQNLNHDAMYWYRQDPGQGLRLIYYSQIVNDFQKGDIAEGYSVSREKKESFPLTVTSAQKNPTAFYLCASSKGSGSQETQYFGPGTRLLVL.

V and J are TRBV7-2 and TRBJ1-1; D might be TRBD1 (6 bases). With 5 bases removed from V and 5 bases from J, the gap between germline ends came to 18 bases. This CDR3 region has 15 residues. Germline V CDR1 and CDR2: SGHTA, FQGNSA. CDR3 amino acids: CASSPVGGARTEAFF. In nucleotides, the CDR3 is TGTGCCAGCAGCCCGGTCGGGGGGGCTAGGACTGAAGCTTTCTTT.

This clone was counted a few times. J is TRBJ1-1 and V is TRBV11-3; 8 bases are a match to TRBD1. Germline assignment: CDR1 SGHNT and CDR2 YENEEA. Trimming took 4 bases from V and 5 from J; bases not matched to a gene: 12. There are 16 residues in the CDR3. CDR3 sequence reads: CASSSGGSRGRTEAFF. The CDR3 region has the DNA TGTGCCAGCAGCTCCGGGGGTTCCAGGGGGCGTACTGAAGCTTTCTTT.